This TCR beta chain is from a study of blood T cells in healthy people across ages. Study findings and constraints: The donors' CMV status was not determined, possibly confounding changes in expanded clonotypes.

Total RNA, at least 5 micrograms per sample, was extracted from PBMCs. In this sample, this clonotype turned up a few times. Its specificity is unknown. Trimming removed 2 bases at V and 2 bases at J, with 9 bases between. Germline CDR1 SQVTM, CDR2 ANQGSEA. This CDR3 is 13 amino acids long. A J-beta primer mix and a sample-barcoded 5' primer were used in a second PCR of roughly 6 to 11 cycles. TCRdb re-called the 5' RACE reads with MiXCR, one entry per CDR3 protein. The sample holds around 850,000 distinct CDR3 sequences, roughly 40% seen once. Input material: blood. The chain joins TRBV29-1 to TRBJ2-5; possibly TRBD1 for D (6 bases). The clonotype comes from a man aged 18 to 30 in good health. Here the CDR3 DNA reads TGCAGCGTTGAACCGAGGGGGCAAGAGACCCAGTACTTC. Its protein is CSVEPRGQETQYF. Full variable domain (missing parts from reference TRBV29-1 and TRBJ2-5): SAVISQKPSRDICQRGTSLTIQCQVDSQVTMMFWYRQQPGQSLTLIATANQGSEATYESGFVIDKFPISRPNLTFSTLTVSNMSPEDSSIYLCSVEPRGQETQYFGPGTRLLVL.